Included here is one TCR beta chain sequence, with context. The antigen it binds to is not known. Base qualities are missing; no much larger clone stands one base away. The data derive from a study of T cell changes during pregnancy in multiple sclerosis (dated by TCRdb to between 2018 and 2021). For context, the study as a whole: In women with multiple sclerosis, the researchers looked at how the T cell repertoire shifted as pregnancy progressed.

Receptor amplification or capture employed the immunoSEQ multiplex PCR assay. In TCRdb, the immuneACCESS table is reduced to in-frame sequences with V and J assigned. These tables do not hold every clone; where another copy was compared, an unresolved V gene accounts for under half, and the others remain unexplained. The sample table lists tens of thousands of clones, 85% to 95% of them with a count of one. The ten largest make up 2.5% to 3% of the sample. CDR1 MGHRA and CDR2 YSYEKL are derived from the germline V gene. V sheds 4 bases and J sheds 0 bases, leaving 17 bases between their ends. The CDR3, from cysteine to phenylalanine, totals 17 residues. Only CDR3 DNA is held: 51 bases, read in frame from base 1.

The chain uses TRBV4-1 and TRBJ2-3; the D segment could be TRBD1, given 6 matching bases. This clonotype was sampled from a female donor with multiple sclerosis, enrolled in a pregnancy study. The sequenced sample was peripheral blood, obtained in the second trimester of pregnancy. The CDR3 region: CASSRTLGHPSTDTQYF. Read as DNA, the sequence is TGCGCCAGCAGCCGGACCCTGGGACACCCTAGCACAGATACGCAGTATTTT.